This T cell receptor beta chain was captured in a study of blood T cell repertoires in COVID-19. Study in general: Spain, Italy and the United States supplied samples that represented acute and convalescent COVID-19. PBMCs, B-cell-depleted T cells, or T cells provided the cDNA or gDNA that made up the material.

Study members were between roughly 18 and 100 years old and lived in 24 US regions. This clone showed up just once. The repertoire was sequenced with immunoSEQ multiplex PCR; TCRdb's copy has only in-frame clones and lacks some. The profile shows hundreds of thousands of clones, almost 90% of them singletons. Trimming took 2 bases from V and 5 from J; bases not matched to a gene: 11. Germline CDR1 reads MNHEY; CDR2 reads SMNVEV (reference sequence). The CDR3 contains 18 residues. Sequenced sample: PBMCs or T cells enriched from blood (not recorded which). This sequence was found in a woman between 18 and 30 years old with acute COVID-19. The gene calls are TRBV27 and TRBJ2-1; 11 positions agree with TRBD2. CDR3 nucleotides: TGTGCCAGCAGTTTAGAGAGACTAGCGGGAAACCCCCACAATGAGCAGTTCTTC. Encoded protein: CASSLERLAGNPHNEQFF.